Shown below are 4 T cell receptor beta chains from a single sample sequenced in a study of vaccination and CD4 T cells after COVID-19 (dated 2022 in TCRdb). Library preparation employed PCR. Instrument on record: Illumina iSeq 100. TCR sequencing of DNA from cultured CD4+ T cells used the Oncomine TCR Beta short-read assay at the Johns Hopkins FTIC core. TCRdb reran the public reads through fastp at Q25 and MiXCR, keeping productive beta chains. Identical CDR3 protein sequences are pooled into one entry, listed with their most common genes and DNA. In this sample the table shows about 13,000 distinct CDR3 sequences, 27% of which occur a single time. The ten largest account for 25% to 35% of the sample. No antigen is known for these receptors. Interpreted using the paper, the treatment or condition label stands for: approximately 11-day PBMC culture with coronavirus spike peptide pools or control peptides (ViraFEST assay).

Material: CD4+ T cells from blood, cultured in vitro, obtained before SARS-CoV-2 vaccination. These TCRs come from a human donor who received a COVID-19 vaccine.

The gene calls are TRBV7-2 and TRBJ2-1; 9 nucleotides match TRBD2. The CDR3 consists of 18 residues. The ends lost 5 bases at V and 6 bases at J; junction bases unmatched: 17. The germline gives CDR1 SGHTA, CDR2 FQGNSA. The CDR3 here is CASSPRGSRGGPGNEQFF. The DNA of the CDR3 is TGTGCCAGCAGCCCCCGTGGCTCGCGGGGGGGCCCCGGCAATGAGCAGTTCTTC.

This clonotype appeared a few times. The rearrangement joins TRBV19 to TRBJ2-1, with TRBD2 matching 8 bases. The CDR3 spans 16 residues. Germline V CDR1 and CDR2: LNHDA, SQIVND (reference sequence). The V segment lost 4 bases and the J segment 3 bases; nucleotides outside the gene matches: 8. The CDR3 nucleotides read TGTGCCAGTAGTAGGGGTCCCCGGGGGGGCTACAATGAGCAGTTCTTC. This codes for CASSRGPRGGYNEQFF.

This clonotype was picked up a small number of times. The rearrangement joins TRBV25-1 to TRBJ1-2; 12 nucleotides line up with TRBD1. CDR3 length: 15 residues. Trimming cost V 5 bases and J 4 bases; bases outside gene matches: 5. Germline lookup yields CDR1 MGHDK and CDR2 SYGVNS. The CDR3 sequence is CASSPGTGGFYGYTF. The DNA for the CDR3 is TGTGCCAGCAGTCCCGGGACAGGGGGCTTCTATGGCTACACCTTC.

A few counts support this clonotype. CDR3 sequence reads: CASSKRGGGTGYYGYTF. The CDR3 DNA is TGTGCCAGCAGCAAGAGAGGAGGAGGGACGGGGTACTATGGCTACACCTTC. The chain links TRBV11-3 to TRBJ1-2; perhaps TRBD1 as D (5 bases). Germline CDR1 reads SGHNT; CDR2 reads YENEEA. The V end was cut by 5 bases, the J end by 3 bases, with 22 bases between. This CDR3 contains 17 residues.